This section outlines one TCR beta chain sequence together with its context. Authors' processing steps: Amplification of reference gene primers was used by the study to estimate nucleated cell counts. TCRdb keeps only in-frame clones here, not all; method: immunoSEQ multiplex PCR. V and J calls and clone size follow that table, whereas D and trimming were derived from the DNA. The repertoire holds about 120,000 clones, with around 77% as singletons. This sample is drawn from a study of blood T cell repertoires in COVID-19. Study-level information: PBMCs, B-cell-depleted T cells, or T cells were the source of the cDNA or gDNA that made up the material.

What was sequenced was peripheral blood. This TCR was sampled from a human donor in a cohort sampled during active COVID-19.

The CDR3 coding sequence is TGTGCCAGCAGCTCAGATCTAGGGGGTTGGTACACGCAGTATTTT. Translated: CASSSDLGGWYTQYF. This chain joins TRBV13 and TRBJ2-3; D is possibly TRBD1 (6 bases). V lost 4 bases, J lost 9 bases, and 20 bases lay in between. Looked up from germline, CDR1 is PRHDT and CDR2 is FYEKMQ (reference sequence). The CDR3 is made up of 15 amino acids.